These 7 T cell receptor gamma chains were all obtained from the same sample, sequenced in a study of human gamma delta and Vdelta1 T cells. TCRdb reprocessed the PCR reads using CATT. The data contain several thousand gamma-chain clones, 45% of them singletons. Antigens for these TCRs are unknown. Sequenced material: Vdelta1 gamma-delta T cells from blood grown in culture (DOT cells). The receptors stem from a human donor in good health.

The chain employs TRGV9 and TRGJ1 or TRGJ2. The CDR3 spans 11 residues. Germline V lookup: CDR1 GITISATS, CDR2 ISYDGTV (reference sequence). The ends lost 3 bases at V and 9 bases at J; junction bases unmatched: 5. CDR3 nucleotide sequence: TGTGCCTTGTGGGAGAACACTAAGAAACTCTTT. Protein: CALWENTKKLF.

A remark on this clone: The same CDR3 is also encoded by other DNA sequences in this sample. This chain joins TRGV4 and TRGJ1 or TRGJ2. The V and J ends lost 1 base and 10 bases, in that order; junction bases with no gene match: 7. Germline assignment: CDR1 EGSTGY and CDR2 YDSYTSSV. The CDR3 has 12 residues. DNA of the CDR3: TGTGCCACCTGGGATGGAAGGGGGAAGAAACTCTTT. It encodes CATWDGRGKKLF.

This chain joins TRGV4 and TRGJ1 or TRGJ2. Germline CDR1 EGSTGY, CDR2 YDSYTSSV. The CDR3 covers 11 residues. With 5 bases clipped from V and 3 bases from J, the junction kept 1 base outside the gene matches. CDR3 in DNA: TGTGCCACCTGGGTTTATTATAAGAAACTCTTT. It encodes CATWVYYKKLF.

With respect to this clone: At one end the junction does not follow the germline gene, possibly because of a read error. The V and J genes are TRGV2 and TRGJP2. The CDR3 sequence is 14 residues long. Germline CDR1 is EGSNGY and CDR2 is YDSYNSKV. CDR3 sequence (DNA): TGTGCCACCTGGGAAAAGAGTAGTGATTGGAGCAAGACGTTT. Protein sequence: CATWEKSSDWSKTF.

Details on this clone: This sample includes further DNA sequences coding for the same CDR3. The chain couples TRGV4 to TRGJ1 or TRGJ2. CDR3 size: 12 residues. The junction had 3 bases not matched to a gene; V was cut back by 3 bases and J by 4 bases. The germline V gene encodes CDR1 EGSTGY and CDR2 YDSYTSSV. The CDR3 region is CATWDLYYKKLF. CDR3 coding DNA: TGTGCCACCTGGGATTTATATTATAAGAAACTCTTT.

As for this clone: This sequence may be a read error, since a much larger clone differs from it by one base. J is TRGJP2 and V is TRGV3. Germline CDR1 VTNTFY, CDR2 YDVSTARD (reference sequence). Germline trimming cut 1 base from V and 3 bases from J; bases unmatched to any gene: 2. The CDR3 has 14 residues. CDR3 DNA sequence: TGTGCCACCTGGGACAGCGGTAGTGATTGGATCAAGACGTTT. It translates to CATWDSGSDWIKTF.

This chain connects TRGV5 to TRGJ1 or TRGJ2. V dropped 5 bases and J dropped 9; count of bases not matched to a gene: 22. Per the germline V gene, CDR1 is VINAFY and CDR2 is YDVSNSKD. The CDR3 spans 16 residues. CDR3: CATWASVDEGSSKKLF. The CDR3 nucleotides read TGTGCCACCTGGGCGTCGGTAGATGAGGGGTCCTCTAAGAAACTCTTT.